Detailed here is one TCR beta chain. What it binds is unknown. The sample has other DNA sequences that encode this CDR3 too. CDR1 is SGHDN, CDR2 FVKESK, per germline. Trimming cost V 1 base and J 6 bases, with 5 bases left between them. The CDR3 consists of 12 residues. This sample was taken from a study of beta chain features in type 1 diabetes. Reverse transcription of all isolated RNA meant that expressed TCRB transcripts were sequenced. Sequencing was performed with immunoSEQ multiplex PCR; in TCRdb, only in-frame clones are kept and a portion is missing. The sample lists more than 150,000 clones; 11% were seen once. In all sorted populations, purity surpassed 98%. General observations from the study: Short templates might get an advantage during PCR, and this would be equal in patients and controls.

The material sequenced was central memory CD4+ T cells from blood. The chain joins TRBV14 to TRBJ2-3, with unresolved D. This TCR was sampled from a man between 18 and 29 years old in good health. In nucleotides, the CDR3 is TGTGCCAGCAGCCAAGTGCGGGATACGCAGTATTTT. Amino acids: CASSQVRDTQYF.